These 21 T cell receptor beta chains share one sample of origin, sequenced in a study of CD8 T cells in Susac syndrome. Random hexamers were used to reverse transcribe about 0.45 to 1 ug of RNA. Using its own MiXCR run on the immunoSEQ multiplex PCR reads, TCRdb lists one record per CDR3 protein. The table lists 150,000 to 180,000 distinct CDR3 sequences, about 94% of them singletons, with roughly 0.19% in the top ten. The sample taken for sequencing was CD8+ T cells from PBMCs. The source of these receptors is a human donor with multiple sclerosis.

Comments on this clonotype: No conserved phenylalanine or tryptophan ends this CDR3, so it is likely a read error. This chain connects TRBV20-1 to TRBJ1-1; 7 nucleotides agree with TRBD1. Germline CDR1 reads DFQATT; CDR2 reads SNEGSKA (reference sequence). V lost 5 bases and J lost 1; bases outside the gene matches: 1. This CDR3 is built from 12 residues. The DNA for the CDR3 is TGCAGTGCTCCAGGGGGGAACACTGAAGCTTTCTTA. Encoded protein: CSAPGGNTEAFL.

This clonotype was picked up a small number of times. The chain combines TRBV7-2 with TRBJ2-5; D unresolved. Looked up from germline, CDR1 is SGHTA and CDR2 is FQGNSA. The CDR3 is 16 amino acids. The germline V and J ends were trimmed by 0 bases and 0 bases, with 11 bases remaining between them. CDR3 in amino acids: CASSLAGRSYQETQYF. The CDR3 bases are TGTGCCAGCAGCTTAGCTGGGCGGTCGTACCAAGAGACCCAGTACTTC. Full variable domain (rest looked up from reference TRBV7-2 and TRBJ2-5): GAGVSQSPSNKVTEKGKDVELRCDPISGHTALYWYRQSLGQGLEFLIYFQGNSAPDKSGLPSDRFSAERTGGSVSTLTIQRTQQEDSAVYLCASSLAGRSYQETQYFGPGTRLLVL.

The count of this clonotype is one. The chain employs TRBV6-5 and TRBJ2-7; D uncertain. From germline, CDR1 is MNHEY and CDR2 SVGAGI. Between the trimmed V and J ends, which lost 0 bases and 4 bases, there was a span of 10 bases. The CDR3 totals 14 residues. The CDR3 sequence is CASSYSVSFYEQYF. CDR3 in DNA: TGTGCCAGCAGTTACTCGGTCAGTTTTTACGAGCAGTACTTC.

The genes are TRBV7-9 and TRBJ2-1; 12 bases line up with TRBD1. The germline CDR1 and CDR2 sequences are SEHNR and FQNEAQ (reference sequence). The length of the CDR3 is 15 residues. V lost 5 bases, J lost 8 bases, and 7 bases stayed unmatched. DNA for the CDR3: TGTGCCAGCAGCCCCCCGGGACAGGGGGCTTATGAGCAGTTCTTC. This encodes CASSPPGQGAYEQFF. The complete variable domain, with remaining parts taken from reference TRBV7-9 and TRBJ2-1, reads DTGVSQNPRHKITKRGQNVTFRCDPISEHNRLYWYRQTLGQGPEFLTYFQNEAQLEKSRLLSDRFSAERPKGSFSTLEIQRTEQGDSAMYLCASSPPGQGAYEQFFGPGTRLTVL.

V and J are TRBV7-9 and TRBJ2-2; D gene uncertain. Trimming stripped 10 bases from V and 4 bases from J, with 7 bases between. CDR1 is SEHNR and CDR2 is FQNEAQ in the germline V gene (reference sequence). The CDR3 totals 11 residues. CDR3 loop: CAIVTTGELFF. The CDR3 DNA reads TGTGCCATAGTGACCACCGGGGAGCTGTTTTTT.

V gene TRBV5-1 combines with J gene TRBJ1-2; TRBD1 is a possible D gene (6 bases). The CDR3 consists of 15 residues. Germline V gene sequence: CDR1 SGHRS, CDR2 YFSETQ. V dropped 2 bases and J dropped 4 bases, with 15 bases sitting between them. The CDR3 nucleotides read TGCGCCAGCAGCTTAGGCAGGGGTAATAGCTATGGCTACACCTTC. Translation gives CASSLGRGNSYGYTF.

This chain links TRBV5-4 with TRBJ1-2; 9 bases are a match to TRBD1. Germline trimming cut 2 bases from V and 5 bases from J; bases unmatched to any gene: 7. The CDR3 covers 15 residues. The germline CDR1 and CDR2 sequences are SGHNT and YYREEE (reference sequence). In DNA form, the CDR3 reads TGTGCCAGCAGCTTTAACAGGGGGCTGGGATATGGCTACACCTTC. Translation: CASSFNRGLGYGYTF.

The rearrangement joins TRBV7-9 to TRBJ2-7, with D perhaps TRBD2 (5 bases). The CDR3 length is 12 residues. V was clipped by 5 bases and J by 3 bases, with 8 bases between them. Germline V CDR1 and CDR2: SEHNR, FQNEAQ (reference sequence). The CDR3 here is CASSAGLYEQYF. CDR3 nucleotide sequence: TGTGCCAGCAGCGCGGGCCTCTACGAGCAGTACTTC.

The gene calls are TRBV29-1 and TRBJ1-1; tentative D call: TRBD1 (6 bases). CDR3 length equals 13 residues. V was clipped by 3 bases and J by 1 base, with 9 bases between them. From germline, CDR1 is SQVTM and CDR2 ANQGSEA. Written as DNA, the CDR3 is TGCAGCGTTGATCAGGGGAGGAACACTGAAGCTTTCTTT. Translating gives CSVDQGRNTEAFF.

This clonotype appeared once. V is TRBV29-1 and J is TRBJ2-2; D gene uncertain. V shed 5 bases and J shed 4 bases, with 14 bases lying between them. The germline V gene has CDR1 SQVTM and CDR2 ANQGSEA. The CDR3 consists of 14 residues. CDR3 DNA: TGCAGCGTTTGGGTGGGCGTAGGCACCGGGGAGCTGTTTTTT. This sequence encodes CSVWVGVGTGELFF.

In DNA, the CDR3 is TGTGCCATCAGTGAGGGGTCAGAGACCCAGTACTTC. Encoded protein: CAISEGSETQYF. The genes are TRBV10-3 and TRBJ2-5; D gene uncertain. Trimming took off 2 bases at V and 4 bases at J, with 5 bases between the two ends. This CDR3 region has 12 residues. CDR1 is ENHRY and CDR2 is SYGVKD in the germline V gene.

This chain links TRBV3-1 with TRBJ2-5; D call uncertain. V shed 4 bases and J shed 2 bases, with 17 bases lying between them. The CDR3 runs to 16 residues. CDR1 is LGHDT, CDR2 YNNKEL, per germline (reference sequence). The CDR3 is CASSLSPEVPQETQYF. The DNA of the CDR3 is TGTGCCAGCAGCCTCAGCCCAGAGGTCCCACAAGAGACCCAGTACTTC.

The chain is built from TRBV20-1 and TRBJ2-1, with TRBD2 as a possible D gene (6 bases). Germline V gene sequence: CDR1 DFQATT, CDR2 SNEGSKA (reference sequence). The ends were cut back, 0 bases at V and 6 bases at J, with 15 bases in the middle. This CDR3 region has 15 residues. The CDR3 loop reads CSARDPGVRRNEQFF. Written as DNA, the CDR3 is TGCAGTGCTAGAGATCCGGGGGTCCGCCGCAATGAGCAGTTCTTC.

Only one count was recorded for this clonotype. The V call is TRBV27, the J call TRBJ1-2; TRBD1 matches at 7 bases. The CDR3 loop spans 15 amino acids. CDR1 and CDR2 (germline): MNHEY, SMNVEV (reference sequence). Losses at the gene ends were 7 bases for V and 2 bases for J; bases not matched to a gene: 10. In nucleotides, the CDR3 is TGTGCCAGCACCCGTAGACAGGGCGCCAACTATGGCTACACCTTC. This codes for CASTRRQGANYGYTF.

The V and J genes are TRBV2 and TRBJ1-1; the D gene is possibly TRBD1 (5 bases). The CDR3 is 12 residues long. Germline-derived CDR1 and CDR2 are SNHLY and FYNNEI. The ends were cut back, 6 bases at V and 6 bases at J, with 11 bases in the middle. CDR3 sequence: CASSGTRAEAFF. The CDR3, as DNA: TGTGCCAGCAGCGGGACTCGGGCTGAAGCTTTCTTT.

The chain couples TRBV14 to TRBJ2-5, with 8 bases identical to TRBD2. V dropped 1 base and J dropped 2; count of bases not matched to a gene: 9. This CDR3 region has 17 residues. Germline V lookup: CDR1 SGHDN, CDR2 FVKESK. The DNA of the CDR3 is TGTGCCAGCAGCCAAGCCCTCGGGGTAGCGGGGCAAGAGACCCAGTACTTC. It yields the protein CASSQALGVAGQETQYF.

This chain uses TRBV15 with TRBJ2-5; D is unresolved. CDR1 is LNHNV and CDR2 is YYDKDF in the germline V gene (reference sequence). CDR3 length: 13 residues. Trimming removed 4 bases from V and 2 bases from J, with 8 bases in between. The chain's CDR3 is CATSIDSQETQYF. The CDR3, as DNA: TGTGCCACCAGCATAGACTCTCAAGAGACCCAGTACTTC.

V usage is TRBV6-4 and J usage is TRBJ1-2; TRBD1 aligns across 7 bases. The length of the CDR3 is 13 residues. J was trimmed by 7 bases and V by 6 bases; bases with no gene match: 8. The germline V gene has CDR1 MRHNA and CDR2 SNTAGT. The chain's CDR3 is CASRSGQASGYTF. CDR3 in DNA: TGTGCCAGCAGATCAGGACAGGCATCTGGCTACACCTTC.

This clonotype was recorded once. This chain uses TRBV3-1 with TRBJ1-1; D unclear. V was pared by 0 bases and J by 5 bases, with 13 bases between. The germline V gene encodes CDR1 LGHDT and CDR2 YNNKEL (reference sequence). The CDR3 totals 15 residues. The CDR3 sequence: CASSQDRGAGTEAFF. The CDR3 DNA sequence: TGTGCCAGCAGCCAAGATAGAGGCGCCGGGACTGAAGCTTTCTTT. The variable domain in full, with the rest retrieved from reference TRBV3-1 and TRBJ1-1, is DTAVSQTPKYLVTQMGNDKSIKCEQNLGHDTMYWYKQDSKKFLKIMFSYNNKELIINETVPNRFSPKSPDKAHLNLHINSLELGDSAVYFCASSQDRGAGTEAFFGQGTRLTVV.

The CDR3 region is CASSVSGASQETQYF. The CDR3, as DNA: TGTGCCAGCAGCGTGAGTGGCGCGTCGCAGGAGACCCAGTACTTC. V usage is TRBV9 and J usage is TRBJ2-5, with D unresolved. V lost 2 bases and J 5 bases, leaving 16 bases between the germline ends. The germline CDR1 and CDR2 sequences are SGDLS and YYNGEE. The CDR3 consists of 15 residues.

The chain links TRBV10-3 to TRBJ1-5; D possibly corresponds to TRBD1 (6 bases). Trimming shortened V by 6 bases and J by 0 bases, and 12 bases separated the two germline ends. The V gene's germline CDR1 is ENHRY and CDR2 SYGVKD. This CDR3 is built from 15 residues. CDR3 nucleotide sequence: TGTGCCATCAGCTCGACAGGAGATAGCAATCAGCCCCAGCATTTT. This encodes CAISSTGDSNQPQHF.